The entry below describes one TCR beta chain. Its antigen is currently unknown. Some clones are missing from TCRdb's copy, which holds only in-frame ones; the method was immunoSEQ multiplex PCR. This table holds 95,000 to 120,000 clones, 70% to 85% found once. This specimen comes from a study of cytomegalovirus exposure and HLA in healthy donors. Trimming took off 0 bases at V and 5 bases at J, with 10 bases between the two ends. CDR3 length: 14 residues. In germline, CDR1 is MGHRA, CDR2 YSYEKL. Study-wide findings and caveats: Reports described diagnosis of cytomegalovirus status by the classifier as highly specific and sensitive. Cytomegalovirus-associated TCR beta chains were listed, numbering 164. There were some public TCRs occurring in many donors, but most TCR sequences were rare.

The sample taken for sequencing was PBMCs. V is TRBV4-1 and J is TRBJ1-2, with a possible D match to TRBD1 (5 bases). The source of this sequence is a woman under 30 in good health and CMV-seronegative. The CDR3 region is CASSQDRGSYGYTF. In nucleotides, the CDR3 is TGCGCCAGCAGCCAAGATCGGGGGTCTTATGGCTACACCTTC.